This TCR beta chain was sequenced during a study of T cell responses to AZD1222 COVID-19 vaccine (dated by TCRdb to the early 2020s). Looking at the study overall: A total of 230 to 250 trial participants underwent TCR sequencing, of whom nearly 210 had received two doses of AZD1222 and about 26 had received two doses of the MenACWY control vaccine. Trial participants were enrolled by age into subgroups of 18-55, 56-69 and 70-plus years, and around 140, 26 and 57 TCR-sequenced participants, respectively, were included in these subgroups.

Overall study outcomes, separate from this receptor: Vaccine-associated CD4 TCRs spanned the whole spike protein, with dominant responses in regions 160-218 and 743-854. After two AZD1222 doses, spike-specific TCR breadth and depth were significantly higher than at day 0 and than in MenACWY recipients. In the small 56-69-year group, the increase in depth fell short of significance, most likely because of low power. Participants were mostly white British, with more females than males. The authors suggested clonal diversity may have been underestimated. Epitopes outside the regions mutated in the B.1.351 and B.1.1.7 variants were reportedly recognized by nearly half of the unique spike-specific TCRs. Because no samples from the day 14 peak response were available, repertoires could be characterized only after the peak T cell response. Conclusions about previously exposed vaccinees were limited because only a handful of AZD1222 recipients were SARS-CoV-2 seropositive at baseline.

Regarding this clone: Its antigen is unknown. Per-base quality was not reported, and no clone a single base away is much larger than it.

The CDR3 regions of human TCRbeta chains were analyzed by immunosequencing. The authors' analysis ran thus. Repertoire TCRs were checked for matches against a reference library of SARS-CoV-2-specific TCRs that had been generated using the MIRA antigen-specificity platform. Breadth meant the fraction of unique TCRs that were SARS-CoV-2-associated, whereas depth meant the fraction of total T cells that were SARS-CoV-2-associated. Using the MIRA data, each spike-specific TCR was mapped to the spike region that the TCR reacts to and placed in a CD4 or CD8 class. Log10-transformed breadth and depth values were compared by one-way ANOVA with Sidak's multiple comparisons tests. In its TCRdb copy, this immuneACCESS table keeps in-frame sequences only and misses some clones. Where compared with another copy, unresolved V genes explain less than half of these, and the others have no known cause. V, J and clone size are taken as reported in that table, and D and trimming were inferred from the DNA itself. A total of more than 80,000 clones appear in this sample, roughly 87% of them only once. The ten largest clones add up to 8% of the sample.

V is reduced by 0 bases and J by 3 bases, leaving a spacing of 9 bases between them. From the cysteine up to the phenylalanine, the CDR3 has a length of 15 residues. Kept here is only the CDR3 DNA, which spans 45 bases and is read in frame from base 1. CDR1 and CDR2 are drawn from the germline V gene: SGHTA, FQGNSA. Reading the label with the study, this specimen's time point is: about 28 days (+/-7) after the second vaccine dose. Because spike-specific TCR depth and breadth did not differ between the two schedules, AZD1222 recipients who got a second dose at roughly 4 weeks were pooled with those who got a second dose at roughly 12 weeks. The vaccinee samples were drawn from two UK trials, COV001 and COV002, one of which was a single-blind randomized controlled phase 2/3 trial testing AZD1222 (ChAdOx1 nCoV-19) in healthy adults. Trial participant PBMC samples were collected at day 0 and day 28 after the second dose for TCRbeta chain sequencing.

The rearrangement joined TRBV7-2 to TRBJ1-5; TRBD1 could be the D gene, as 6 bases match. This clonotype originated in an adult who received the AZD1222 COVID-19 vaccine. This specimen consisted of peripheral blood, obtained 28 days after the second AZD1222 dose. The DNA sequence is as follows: TGTGCCAGCAGCTTAGCGGGACAAAACAATCAGCCCCAGCATTTT. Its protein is CASSLAGQNNQPQHF.